The 13 T cell receptor beta chains in this list originate from one sample, sequenced in a study of T cell changes during pregnancy in multiple sclerosis. TCRdb keeps only in-frame clones here, not all; method: immunoSEQ multiplex PCR. The table lists roughly 38,000 clones, roughly 91% of them singletons, with roughly 0.67% in the top ten. The specimen was CD4+ T cells from peripheral blood mononuclear cells, collected in the third trimester of pregnancy. The receptors shown here come from a female donor with multiple sclerosis, enrolled in a pregnancy study.

This rearrangement joins TRBV25-1 to TRBJ2-3, with TRBD2 as a possible D gene (5 bases). V was pared by 3 bases and J by 4 bases, with 11 bases between. Germline lookup yields CDR1 MGHDK and CDR2 SYGVNS. This CDR3 comprises 14 residues. DNA of the CDR3: TGTGCCAGCAGTGATTGGGGAGCGTCAGATACGCAGTATTTT. Translating it yields CASSDWGASDTQYF.

This chain links TRBV10-2 with TRBJ1-5, with a possible D match to TRBD1 (6 bases). This CDR3 spans 16 amino acids. The germline V gene has CDR1 WSHSY and CDR2 SAAADI. Trimming removed 2 bases from V and 4 bases from J, with 15 bases in between. CDR3 sequence reads: CASSEGRGFGNQPQHF. CDR3 sequence (DNA): TGCGCCAGCAGTGAGGGCAGGGGATTCGGGAATCAGCCCCAGCATTTT.

The genes are TRBV19 and TRBJ2-7; weak D call: TRBD1 (5 bases). CDR3 length: 14 residues. Germline lookup yields CDR1 LNHDA and CDR2 SQIVND (reference sequence). With 2 bases removed from V and 2 bases from J, the gap between germline ends came to 10 bases. The CDR3 loop is CASSIQGLAYEQYF. In nucleotides, the CDR3 is TGTGCCAGTAGTATACAGGGTTTAGCCTACGAGCAGTACTTC.

In its sample, this clone was seen once. J is TRBJ1-2 and V is TRBV5-4; TRBD1 might be the D (5 bases). Germline lookup yields CDR1 SGHNT and CDR2 YYREEE (reference sequence). The length of the CDR3 is 14 residues. V lost 0 bases and J lost 2, with 8 bases in between. CDR3 amino acids: CASSLEQANYGYTF. The CDR3 DNA follows: TGTGCCAGCAGCTTGGAACAGGCCAACTATGGCTACACCTTC.

This clone was counted once. The chain carries TRBV6-5 and TRBJ1-4, with D unresolved. Deletions cut 0 bases from V and 11 bases from J, with 7 bases between. CDR1 MNHEY and CDR2 SVGAGI come from the germline V gene. The CDR3 sequence is 12 residues long. The chain's CDR3 is CASSYSSGKLFF. In DNA, the CDR3 is TGTGCCAGCAGTTACTCTAGCGGGAAACTGTTTTTT.

This chain connects TRBV6-5 to TRBJ2-5; TRBD2 might be the D (5 bases). V lost 5 bases and J lost 2, with 12 bases in between. Looked up from germline, CDR1 is MNHEY and CDR2 is SVGAGI. The CDR3 contains 14 residues. The CDR3 sequence is CASSQFQRQETQYF. The CDR3 DNA follows: TGTGCCAGCAGTCAGTTTCAGCGGCAAGAGACCCAGTACTTC.

The genes are TRBV28 and TRBJ2-1; TRBD2 might be the D (6 bases). V dropped 6 bases and J dropped 5 bases, with 23 bases sitting between them. Germline V CDR1 and CDR2: MDHEN, SYDVKM. This CDR3 contains 17 residues. The CDR3 spells CASRPIPPGLTNNEQFF. CDR3 nucleotides: TGTGCCAGCAGGCCGATTCCCCCGGGACTGACGAACAATGAGCAGTTCTTC.

This chain connects TRBV28 to TRBJ2-7, with D unclear. CDR1 and CDR2 (germline): MDHEN, SYDVKM. The CDR3 is made up of 12 amino acids. V lost 2 bases and J lost 6, with 8 bases in between. The CDR3 loop reads CASSLARSEQYF. The CDR3 DNA follows: TGTGCCAGCAGTTTAGCCAGGTCCGAGCAGTACTTC.

The chain uses TRBV5-3 and TRBJ2-7; 8 bases agree with TRBD1. Being an ORF, TRBV5-3 has a function that is uncertain. J was trimmed by 2 bases and V by 4 bases; bases with no gene match: 2. CDR3 length: 13 residues. The CDR3: CARSADRAYEQYF. The CDR3 DNA reads TGTGCCAGAAGCGCGGACAGGGCCTACGAGCAGTACTTC.

This sequence joins TRBV4-3 and TRBJ1-1, with 9 bases aligning to TRBD1. With V trimmed by 6 bases and J by 5 bases, 10 bases remained unmatched. This CDR3 comprises 15 residues. Germline CDR1 LGHNA, CDR2 YSLEER. In nucleotides, the CDR3 is TGCGCCAGCAGGAGGACTCGGACAGGGGATACTGAAGCTTTCTTT. Amino acids: CASRRTRTGDTEAFF.

This rearrangement joins TRBV7-3 to TRBJ2-6; TRBD2 aligns across 7 bases. V dropped 2 bases and J dropped 3; count of bases not matched to a gene: 7. Germline loops: CDR1 SGHTA, CDR2 FQGTGA. This CDR3 is built from 17 residues. The CDR3 DNA reads TGTGCCAGCAGCTTATTGGGGAGGGCGGATGGGGCCAACGTCCTGACTTTC. Protein: CASSLLGRADGANVLTF.

The V gene is TRBV6-1, the J gene TRBJ1-1, with D possibly being TRBD1 (5 bases). The CDR3 spans 14 residues. V was pared by 6 bases and J by 0 bases, with 11 bases between. Per germline, CDR1 MNHNS and CDR2 SASEGT. The CDR3 here is CASRLSGLNTEAFF. CDR3 DNA: TGTGCCAGCAGACTATCAGGGTTGAACACTGAAGCTTTCTTT.

The rearrangement joins TRBV2 to TRBJ2-7; TRBD1 aligns across 9 bases. The germline V gene encodes CDR1 SNHLY and CDR2 FYNNEI. This CDR3 comprises 16 residues. Trimming removed 5 bases from V and 5 bases from J; junction bases left unmatched: 13. The CDR3, as DNA: TGTGCCAGCAGTAGCCGGCCCGGGACAGGGTCCCACGAGCAGTACTTC. Translating it yields CASSSRPGTGSHEQYF.